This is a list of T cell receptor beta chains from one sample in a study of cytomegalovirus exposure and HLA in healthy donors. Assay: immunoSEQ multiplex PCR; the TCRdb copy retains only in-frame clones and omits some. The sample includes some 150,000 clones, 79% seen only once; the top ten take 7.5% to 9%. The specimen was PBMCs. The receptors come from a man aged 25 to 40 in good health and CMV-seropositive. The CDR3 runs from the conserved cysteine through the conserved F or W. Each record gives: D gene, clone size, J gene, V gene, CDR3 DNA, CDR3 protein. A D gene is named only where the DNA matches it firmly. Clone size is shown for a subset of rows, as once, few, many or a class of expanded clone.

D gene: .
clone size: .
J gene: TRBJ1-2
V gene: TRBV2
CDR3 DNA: TGTGCCAGCAGTGGCAGGGGCGATTATGGCTACACCTTC
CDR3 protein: CASSGRGDYGYTF

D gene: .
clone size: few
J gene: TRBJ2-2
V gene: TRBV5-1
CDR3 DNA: TGCGCCAGCAGCTTGGGGCCTCCAGGGGACACCGGGGAGCTGTTTTTT
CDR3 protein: CASSLGPPGDTGELFF

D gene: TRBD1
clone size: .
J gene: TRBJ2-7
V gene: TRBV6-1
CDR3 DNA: TGTGCCAGCAGTGACCAGGGGGCGGCGGACTACGAGCAGTACTTC
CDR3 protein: CASSDQGAADYEQYF

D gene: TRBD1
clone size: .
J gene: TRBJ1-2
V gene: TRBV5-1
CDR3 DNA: TGCGCCAGCAGCCTACCGGGACAGGGAGTAAGTGGCTACACCTTC
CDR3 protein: CASSLPGQGVSGYTF

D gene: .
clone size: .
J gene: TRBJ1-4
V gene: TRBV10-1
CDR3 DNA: TGCGCCAGCAGTGACGGTCTGACTAATGAAAAACTGTTTTTT
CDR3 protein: CASSDGLTNEKLFF

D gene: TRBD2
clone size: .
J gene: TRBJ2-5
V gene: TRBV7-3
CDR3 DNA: TGTGCCAGCAGCTGGGAGGGAGCTAGCGGGGGGTCGACCCAGTACTTC
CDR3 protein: CASSWEGASGGSTQYF

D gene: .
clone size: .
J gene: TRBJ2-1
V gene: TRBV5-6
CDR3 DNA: TGTGCCAGCAGCTTGTCCGGCAGGACATACTACAATGAGCAGTTCTTC
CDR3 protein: CASSLSGRTYYNEQFF

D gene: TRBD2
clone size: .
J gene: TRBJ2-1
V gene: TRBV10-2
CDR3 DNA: TGCGCCAGCAGTGGGGCTAGCGGGAATGAGCAGTTCTTC
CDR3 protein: CASSGASGNEQFF

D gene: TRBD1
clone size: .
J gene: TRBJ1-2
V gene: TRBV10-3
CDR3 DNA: TGTGCCATCAGTGCCGAAACAGGGGAGGTCTATGGCTACACCTTC
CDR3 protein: CAISAETGEVYGYTF

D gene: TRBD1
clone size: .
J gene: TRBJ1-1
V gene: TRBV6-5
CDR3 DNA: TGTGCCAGCAGTTCAGGACAGGGGGGTGAAGCTTTCTTT
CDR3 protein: CASSSGQGGEAFF

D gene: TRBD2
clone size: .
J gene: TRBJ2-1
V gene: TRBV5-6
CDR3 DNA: TGTGCCAGCAGCTGGACTAGCGGGAATTCCAATGAGCAGTTCTTC
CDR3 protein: CASSWTSGNSNEQFF

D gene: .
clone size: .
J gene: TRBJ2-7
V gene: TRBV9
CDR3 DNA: TGTGCCAGCAGCGTAGGTTCTAGTTTCATCTCCTACGAGCAGTACTTC
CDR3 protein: CASSVGSSFISYEQYF

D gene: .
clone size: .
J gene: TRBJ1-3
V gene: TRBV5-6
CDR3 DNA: TGTGCCAGCAGCTTACCCAGGGGCTCTCTCACGGGAAACACCATATATTTT
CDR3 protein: CASSLPRGSLTGNTIYF

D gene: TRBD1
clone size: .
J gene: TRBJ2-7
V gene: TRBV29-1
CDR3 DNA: TGCAGCGGACAGGGGAGCTACGAGCAGTACTTC
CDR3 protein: CSGQGSYEQYF

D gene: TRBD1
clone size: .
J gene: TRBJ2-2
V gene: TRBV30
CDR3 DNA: TGTGCCTGGGGACAGGATCTGAACACCGGGGAGCTGTTTTTT
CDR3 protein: CAWGQDLNTGELFF

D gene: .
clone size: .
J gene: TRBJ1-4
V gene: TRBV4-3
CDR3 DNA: TGCGCCAGCAGCCAAGATTCGGCAACTAATGAAAAACTGTTTTTT
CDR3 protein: CASSQDSATNEKLFF

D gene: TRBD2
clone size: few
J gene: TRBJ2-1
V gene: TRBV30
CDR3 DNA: TGTGCCCTCCGGCGGGGGACCTACAATGAGCAGTTCTTC
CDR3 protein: CALRRGTYNEQFF

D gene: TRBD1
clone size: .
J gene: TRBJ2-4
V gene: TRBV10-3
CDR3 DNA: TGTGCCATCAGTGAGGACAGGGCGAGAAACATTCAGTACTTC
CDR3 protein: CAISEDRARNIQYF

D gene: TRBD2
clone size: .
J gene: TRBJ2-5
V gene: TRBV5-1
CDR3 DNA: TGCGCCAGCAGCCTACTAGCGGGGGGCGGGGTCCAAGAGACCCAGTACTTC
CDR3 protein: CASSLLAGGGVQETQYF

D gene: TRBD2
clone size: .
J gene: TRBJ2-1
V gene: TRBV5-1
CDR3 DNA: TGCGCCAGCAGCTGGACTAGCGGGAGGGACTACAATGAGCAGTTCTTC
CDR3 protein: CASSWTSGRDYNEQFF

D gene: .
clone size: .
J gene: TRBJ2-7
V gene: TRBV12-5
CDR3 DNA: TGTGCTAGTGGGCTGGGAGCCGGCGAGCAGTACTTC
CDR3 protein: CASGLGAGEQYF

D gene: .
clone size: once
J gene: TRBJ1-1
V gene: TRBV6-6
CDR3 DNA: TGTGCCAGCGCCGCGGGGAGGACTGAAGCTTTCTTT
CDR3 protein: CASAAGRTEAFF

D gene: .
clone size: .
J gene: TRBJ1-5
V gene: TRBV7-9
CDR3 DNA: TGTGCCAGCAGCTTAGCGTCGGATCAGCCCCAGCATTTT
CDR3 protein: CASSLASDQPQHF

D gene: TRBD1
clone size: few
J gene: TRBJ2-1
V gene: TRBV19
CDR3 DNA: TGTGCCAGTAGTACCTCGGGACAGGTGTTCTTC
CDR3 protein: CASSTSGQVFF

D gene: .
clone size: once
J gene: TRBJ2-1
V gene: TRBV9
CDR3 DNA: TGTGCCAGCAGCCCAGGTGGGGGGATAGGCAATGAGCAGTTCTTC
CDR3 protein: CASSPGGGIGNEQFF

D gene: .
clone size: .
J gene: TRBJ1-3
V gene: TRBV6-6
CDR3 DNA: TGTGCCAGCAGCCCTACAGGTACCTCTGGAAACACCATATATTTT
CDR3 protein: CASSPTGTSGNTIYF

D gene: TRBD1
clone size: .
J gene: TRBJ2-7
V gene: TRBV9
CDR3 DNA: TGTGCCAGCAGCGTAGCTGGACAGGCCCAATCCTACGAGCAGTACTTC
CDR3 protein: CASSVAGQAQSYEQYF

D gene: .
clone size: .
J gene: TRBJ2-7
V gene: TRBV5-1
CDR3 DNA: TGCGCCAGCAGCCGACCCGGGAGCTACGAGCAGTACTTC
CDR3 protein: CASSRPGSYEQYF

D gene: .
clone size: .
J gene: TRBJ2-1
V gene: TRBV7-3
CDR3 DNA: TGTGCCAGCAGCCCCGCAGGAGGGGAGCAGTTCTTC
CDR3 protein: CASSPAGGEQFF

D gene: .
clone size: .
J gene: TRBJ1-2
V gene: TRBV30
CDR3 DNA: TGTGCCTGGAGTGGCGGCGGGGATAGCTATGGCTACACCTTC
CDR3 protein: CAWSGGGDSYGYTF

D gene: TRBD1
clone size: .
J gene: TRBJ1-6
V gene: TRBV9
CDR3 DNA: TGTGCCAGCGGCGGGACAGGGGGTTCACCCCTCCACTTT
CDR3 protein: CASGGTGGSPLHF

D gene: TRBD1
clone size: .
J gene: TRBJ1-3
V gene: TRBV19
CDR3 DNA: TGTGCCAGTAGTACGGGACAGGTTATCTCTGGAAACACCATATATTTT
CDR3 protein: CASSTGQVISGNTIYF

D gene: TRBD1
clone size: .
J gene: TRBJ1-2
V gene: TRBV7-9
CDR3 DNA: TGTGCCAGCAGCCCTTGGGACAGGGCCAGCTACACCTTC
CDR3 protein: CASSPWDRASYTF

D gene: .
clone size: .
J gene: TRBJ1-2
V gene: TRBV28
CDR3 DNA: TGTGCCAGCAGTTTATACACCTCGGCGGGGGACGGCTACACCTTC
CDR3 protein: CASSLYTSAGDGYTF

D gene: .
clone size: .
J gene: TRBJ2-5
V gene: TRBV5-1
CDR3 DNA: TGCGCCAGCAGCTTGTTAAGGACAGTCCAAGAGACCCAGTACTTC
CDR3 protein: CASSLLRTVQETQYF

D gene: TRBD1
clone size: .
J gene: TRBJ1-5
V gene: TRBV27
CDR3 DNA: TGTGCCACTCCCCCCAGCGGACAGGGGAGCGGCAATCAGCCCCAGCATTTT
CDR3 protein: CATPPSGQGSGNQPQHF

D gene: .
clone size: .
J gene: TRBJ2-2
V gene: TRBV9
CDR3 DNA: TGTGCCAGCAGCGTAGGTGGGCCCGGGGAGCTGTTTTTT
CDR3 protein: CASSVGGPGELFF

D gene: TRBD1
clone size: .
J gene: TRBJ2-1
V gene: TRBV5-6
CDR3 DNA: TGTGCCAGCAGCTTGTGGGGCAGGGGGCTTAACAATGAGCAGTTCTTC
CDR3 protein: CASSLWGRGLNNEQFF

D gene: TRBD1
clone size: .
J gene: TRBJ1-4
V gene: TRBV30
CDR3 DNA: TGTGCCTGGAACCCGGGACAGTTTAATGAAAAACTGTTTTTT
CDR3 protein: CAWNPGQFNEKLFF

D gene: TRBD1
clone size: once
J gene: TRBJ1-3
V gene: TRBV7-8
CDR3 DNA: TGTGCCAGCAGCTTAGGGACAGGGGCGGACACCATATATTTT
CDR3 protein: CASSLGTGADTIYF

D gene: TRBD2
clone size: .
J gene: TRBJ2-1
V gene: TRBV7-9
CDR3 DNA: TGTGCCAGCAGGTTGACTAGCGGGGGGGCCGTATATAACAATGAGCAGTTCTTC
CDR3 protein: CASRLTSGGAVYNNEQFF

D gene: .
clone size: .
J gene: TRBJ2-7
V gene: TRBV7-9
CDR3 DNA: TGTTCCAGCACCGATCTGGGTAGCGGCGAACAATCCTACGAGCAGTACTTC
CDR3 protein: CSSTDLGSGEQSYEQYF

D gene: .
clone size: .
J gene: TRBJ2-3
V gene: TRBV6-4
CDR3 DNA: TGTGCCAGCAGTCCACAGTTCTCCACAGATACGCAGTATTTT
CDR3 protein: CASSPQFSTDTQYF

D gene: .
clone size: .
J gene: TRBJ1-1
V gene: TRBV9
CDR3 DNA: TGTGCCAGCAGCCTCGGGGGGGCGGGGAACACTGAAGCTTTCTTT
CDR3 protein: CASSLGGAGNTEAFF

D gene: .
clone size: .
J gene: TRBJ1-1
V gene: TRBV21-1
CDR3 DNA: TGTGCCAGCAGCAAAGGCCTAAGTACAGAAATGAACACTGAAGCTTTCTTT
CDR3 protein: CASSKGLSTEMNTEAFF

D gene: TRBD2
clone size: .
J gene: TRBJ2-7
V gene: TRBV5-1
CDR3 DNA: TGCGCCAGCAGCCTCACCGGGACTAGCGGGTTCTACGAGCAGTACTTC
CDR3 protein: CASSLTGTSGFYEQYF

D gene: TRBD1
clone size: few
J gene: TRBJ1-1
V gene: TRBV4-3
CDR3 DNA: TGCGCCAGCAGCCAAGTACCAGGGGGCACTGAAGCTTTCTTT
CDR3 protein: CASSQVPGGTEAFF

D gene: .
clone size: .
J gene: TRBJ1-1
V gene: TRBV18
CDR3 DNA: TGTGCCAGCTCACCCCCGGGGACTGAAGCTTTCTTT
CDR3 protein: CASSPPGTEAFF

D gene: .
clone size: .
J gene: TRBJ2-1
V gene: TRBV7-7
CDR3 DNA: TGTGCCAGCAGCTTAGGGGGCCAGCACAATGAGCAGTTCTTC
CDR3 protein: CASSLGGQHNEQFF

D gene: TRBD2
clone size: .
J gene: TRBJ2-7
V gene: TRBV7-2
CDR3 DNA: TGTGCCAGCAGCTCCGGGACTAGTTTCTCCGAGCAGTACTTC
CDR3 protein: CASSSGTSFSEQYF

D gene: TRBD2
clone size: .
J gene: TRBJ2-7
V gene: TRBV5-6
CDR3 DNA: TGTGCCAGCAGCCGACCCCAAGCGGGGGGGTACGAGCAGTACTTC
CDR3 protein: CASSRPQAGGYEQYF

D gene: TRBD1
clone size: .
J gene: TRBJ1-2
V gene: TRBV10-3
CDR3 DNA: TGTGCCATCAGTGACCCTACAGGGGGGGGTTCCGGATATTATGGCTACACCTTC
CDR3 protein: CAISDPTGGGSGYYGYTF

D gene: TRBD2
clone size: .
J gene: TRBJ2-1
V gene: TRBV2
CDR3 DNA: TGTGCCAGCATCCTTCTAGCGGGGGGCTTGAATGAGCAGTTCTTC
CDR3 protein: CASILLAGGLNEQFF

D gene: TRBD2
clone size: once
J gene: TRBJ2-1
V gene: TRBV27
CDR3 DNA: TGTGCCAGCAACCCGCCCTCCTCTAGCGGGAGGATTGGGTACAATGAGCAGTTCTTC
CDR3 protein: CASNPPSSSGRIGYNEQFF